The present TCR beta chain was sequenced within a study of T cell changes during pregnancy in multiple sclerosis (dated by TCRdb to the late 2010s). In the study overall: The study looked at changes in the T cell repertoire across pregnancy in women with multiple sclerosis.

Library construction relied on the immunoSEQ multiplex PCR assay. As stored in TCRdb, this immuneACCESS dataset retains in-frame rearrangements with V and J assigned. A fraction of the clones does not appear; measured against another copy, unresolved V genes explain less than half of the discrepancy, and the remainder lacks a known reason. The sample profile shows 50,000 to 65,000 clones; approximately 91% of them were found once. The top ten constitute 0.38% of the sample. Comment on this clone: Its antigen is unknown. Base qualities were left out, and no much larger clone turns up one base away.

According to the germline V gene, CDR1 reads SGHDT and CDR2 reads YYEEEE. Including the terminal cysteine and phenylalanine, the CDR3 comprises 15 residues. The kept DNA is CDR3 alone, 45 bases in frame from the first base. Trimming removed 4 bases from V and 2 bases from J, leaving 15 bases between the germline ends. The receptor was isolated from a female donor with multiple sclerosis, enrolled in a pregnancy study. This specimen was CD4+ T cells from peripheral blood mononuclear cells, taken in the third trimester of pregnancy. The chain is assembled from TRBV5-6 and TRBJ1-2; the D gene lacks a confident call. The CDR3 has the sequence CASSRTSALNYGYTF. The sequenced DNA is TGTGCCAGCAGCCGCACGTCCGCCCTAAACTATGGCTACACCTTC.